A single sample is the source of the 18 T cell receptor beta chains below, sequenced in a study of blood T cell repertoires in COVID-19. Clones were read by immunoSEQ multiplex PCR, and TCRdb kept only the in-frame ones, dropping some. The repertoire consists of approximately 250,000 clones, with 80% to 90% occurring once and the leading ten covering roughly 14%. The sample taken for sequencing was peripheral blood. The receptors come from a woman in her 70s with COVID-19, enrolled during active disease.

The V gene is TRBV10-3, the J gene TRBJ1-2, with 8 bases fitting TRBD1. Germline CDR1 reads ENHRY; CDR2 reads SYGVKD. Unmatched junction bases numbered 6, after V lost 6 bases and J lost 3 bases. CDR3 size: 14 residues. The CDR3 here is CAISPGTGYYGYTF. CDR3 bases: TGTGCCATCAGCCCCGGGACAGGTTACTATGGCTACACCTTC.

This chain connects TRBV4-1 to TRBJ2-3; D ambiguous. Deletions cut 0 bases from V and 6 bases from J, with 10 bases between. Germline loops: CDR1 MGHRA, CDR2 YSYEKL. The CDR3 is made up of 14 amino acids. CDR3 nucleotide sequence: TGCGCCAGCAGCCAAGATGTAGCATACGATACGCAGTATTTT. Its translation: CASSQDVAYDTQYF.

There are a few counts of this clone. J is TRBJ2-2 and V is TRBV9; D is perhaps TRBD1 (5 bases). The CDR3 spans 17 residues. V lost 0 bases and J lost 1, with 13 bases in between. CDR1 is SGDLS, CDR2 YYNGEE, per germline. The CDR3 spells CASSVEGGAMNTGELFF. The CDR3 DNA reads TGTGCCAGCAGCGTAGAAGGTGGGGCCATGAACACCGGGGAGCTGTTTTTT.

The chain uses TRBV10-2 and TRBJ1-2; 7 bases agree with TRBD1. The CDR3 is made up of 14 amino acids. Trimming cost V 7 bases and J 4 bases; bases outside gene matches: 9. Germline V gene lookup returns CDR1 WSHSY and CDR2 SAAADI. CDR3 region: CASMGTGVFYGYTF. The CDR3 DNA is TGCGCCAGCATGGGAACAGGGGTTTTCTATGGCTACACCTTC.

The chain is built from TRBV19 and TRBJ1-1; TRBD1 might be the D (6 bases). The V gene lost 5 bases and the J gene lost 2 bases, with 24 bases spanning the gap. The CDR3 is made up of 18 amino acids. Germline loops: CDR1 LNHDA, CDR2 SQIVND (reference sequence). CDR3 DNA: TGTGCCAGTAGTTCTCCTCCCGGGTGGGGGGGGCTAAACACTGAAGCTTTCTTT. Translated: CASSSPPGWGGLNTEAFF. Full variable domain (missing parts from reference TRBV19 and TRBJ1-1): DGGITQSPKYLFRKEGQNVTLSCEQNLNHDAMYWYRQDPGQGLRLIYYSQIVNDFQKGDIAEGYSVSREKKESFPLTVTSAQKNPTAFYLCASSSPPGWGGLNTEAFFGQGTRLTVV.

Note on this clone: Other nucleotide sequences in the sample specify the same CDR3. The chain links TRBV5-1 to TRBJ1-1; unclear D gene. The ends were cut back, 2 bases at V and 1 base at J, with 9 bases in the middle. The length of the CDR3 is 14 residues. Germline V CDR1 and CDR2: SGHRS, YFSETQ. The CDR3 DNA reads TGCGCCAGCAGCTTAGCGCAGTCGAACACTGAAGCTTTCTTT. It specifies CASSLAQSNTEAFF.

The genes are TRBV6-2 or TRBV6-3 and TRBJ2-7; no firm D call. The CDR3 has 13 amino acids. The germline CDR1 and CDR2 sequences are MNHEY and SVGEGT. V lost 0 bases and J lost 7, with 10 bases in between. The CDR3 region is CASSYSLRVEQYF. The CDR3 DNA follows: TGTGCCAGCAGTTACTCGTTACGGGTTGAGCAGTACTTC.

The CDR3 coding sequence is TGTGCCAGTAGTCGTTTTGGGCAGGGGGACTATGGCTACACCTTC. Translated, it gives CASSRFGQGDYGYTF. V is TRBV19 and J is TRBJ1-2, with 7 bases fitting TRBD1. Trimming at V came to 5 bases and at J to 3 bases, leaving 9 bases not matched to a gene. Germline V gene sequence: CDR1 LNHDA, CDR2 SQIVND (reference sequence). CDR3 length equals 15 residues.

The chain combines TRBV2 with TRBJ1-5, with D tentatively TRBD1 (6 bases). Germline V gives CDR1 SNHLY, CDR2 FYNNEI. The CDR3 runs to 13 residues. V lost 6 bases, J lost 7 bases, and 13 bases lay in between. CDR3 sequence (DNA): TGTGCCAGCAGGCGGGGGGCATGGCAGCCCCAGCATTTT. Amino acids: CASRRGAWQPQHF.

This clone was seen a few times. V and J are TRBV28 and TRBJ1-4; TRBD1 matches at 8 bases. The V gene end was trimmed by 6 bases and the J gene end by 7 bases; junction bases not matched to a gene: 10. The CDR3 runs 15 residues. Germline loops: CDR1 MDHEN, CDR2 SYDVKM. As DNA, the CDR3 is TGTGCCAGCAGGTCACCAACGGACAGGGCTGAAAAACTGTTTTTT. Translated, it gives CASRSPTDRAEKLFF.

This rearrangement joins TRBV14 to TRBJ2-6, with D possibly TRBD2 on 5 matching bases. V was trimmed by 0 bases and J by 2 bases, leaving 14 bases between them. The CDR3 totals 18 residues. Germline V gene sequence: CDR1 SGHDN, CDR2 FVKESK. CDR3 in DNA: TGTGCCAGCAGCCAAGATCGGACTCCCGGGCCTGGGGCCAACGTCCTGACTTTC. The encoded protein is CASSQDRTPGPGANVLTF.

The V and J genes are TRBV7-2 and TRBJ1-4; the D is unclear. Germline-derived CDR1 and CDR2 are SGHTA and FQGNSA. CDR3 size: 16 residues. The germline V and J ends were trimmed by 6 bases and 0 bases, with 14 bases remaining between them. The CDR3 is CASSKPPGATNEKLFF. In DNA, the CDR3 is TGTGCCAGCAGTAAACCCCCGGGTGCAACTAATGAAAAACTGTTTTTT. Combining the CDR3 with reference TRBV7-2 and TRBJ1-4 gives the whole variable domain GAGVSQSPSNKVTEKGKDVELRCDPISGHTALYWYRQSLGQGLEFLIYFQGNSAPDKSGLPSDRFSAERTGGSVSTLTIQRTQQEDSAVYLCASSKPPGATNEKLFFGSGTQLSVL.

As for this clone: Other DNA sequences in the same sample also yield this CDR3. The chain links TRBV5-1 to TRBJ2-3; 7 bases agree with TRBD1. The V gene end was trimmed by 4 bases and the J gene end by 1 base; junction bases not matched to a gene: 3. CDR3 length: 14 residues. Germline values: CDR1 SGHRS, CDR2 YFSETQ. The CDR3 is CASSPGTGTDTQYF. DNA of the CDR3: TGCGCCAGCAGCCCTGGGACAGGCACAGATACGCAGTATTTT.

This chain links TRBV28 with TRBJ1-1; maybe TRBD1 (5 bases). V lost 2 bases and J 6 bases, leaving 7 bases between the germline ends. This CDR3 is built from 12 residues. The germline CDR1 and CDR2 sequences are MDHEN and SYDVKM. Written as DNA, the CDR3 is TGTGCCAGCAGTTTAGGGGGGGCTGAAGCTTTCTTT. Protein sequence: CASSLGGAEAFF.

This clone was picked up one time. The rearrangement uses TRBV6-5 and TRBJ1-4, with TRBD1 as a possible D gene (5 bases). CDR1 MNHEY and CDR2 SVGAGI come from the germline V gene. The CDR3 consists of 14 residues. Trimming took off 4 bases at V and 4 bases at J, with 10 bases between the two ends. The CDR3 spells CASSSSTDNEKLFF. The CDR3 nucleotides are TGTGCCAGCAGTTCCTCGACAGATAATGAAAAACTGTTTTTT.

This chain links TRBV21-1 with TRBJ1-5; the table's D call, TRBD1, has no DNA check behind it. TRBV21-1 is classified as a pseudogene. The CDR3 is 16 amino acids. The CDR3 reads CASSRNGQSDNQPQHF. In DNA form, the CDR3 reads TGTGCCAGCAGCCGCAATGGACAGTCAGATAATCAGCCCCAGCATTTT.

This chain connects TRBV10-2 to TRBJ2-3; tentatively, D is TRBD1 (6 bases). Looked up from germline, CDR1 is WSHSY and CDR2 is SAAADI. CDR3 length: 14 residues. V gave up 2 bases and J gave up 2 bases, with 8 bases separating them. CDR3 coding DNA: TGCGCCAGCAGTGAGAGGACAGTCACAGATACGCAGTATTTT. The encoded protein is CASSERTVTDTQYF.

The chain links TRBV30 to TRBJ2-3; no clear D gene. Germline CDR1 is GTSNPN and CDR2 is SVGIG (reference sequence). This CDR3 contains 14 residues. Trimming took 0 bases from V and 2 from J, leaving 9 bases between them. CDR3 bases: TGTGCCTGGAGTGTTGCAAGCATCACAGATACGCAGTATTTT. Residues: CAWSVASITDTQYF.